The T cell receptor (beta chain) described here comes from a study of T cell repertoires in aging, cancer and after chemotherapy. Study summary: Over several months to years, re-sampled healthy donor repertoires clearly shared clones. The study's findings and limits: These repertoire data do not allow conclusions about immunological memory after chemotherapy. Rebound thymic output was suggested by rising median generation probability during chemotherapy in each cancer cohort.

The table lists this clonotype with a count of one. As yet, its antigen is unknown. V lost 6 bases and J 10 bases, leaving 10 bases between the germline ends. CDR3 length: 11 amino acids. Peripheral blood genomic DNA, not sorted cells or RNA, was the template. Rearranged V-D-J TRB sequences were amplified with a mixed TRB-A/B primer pool. In TCRdb, the multiplex PCR reads were re-called with MiXCR into one record per CDR3 protein. The table includes about 17,000 distinct CDR3 sequences, 45% to 50% detected once. The receptor was derived from a human donor in good health. Sequencing was carried out using blood. This chain joins TRBV12-3 or TRBV12-4 and TRBJ2-1; unclear D gene. CDR3 region: CASSDLGEQFF. CDR3 coding DNA: TGTGCCAGCAGCGATCTAGGCGAGCAGTTCTTC.